The clone carrying this T cell receptor beta chain was detected many times. Amplified TCR beta CDR3 regions came from RNA transcripts. The primer set for the first-round RT-PCR of the TCR CDR3 was HTBI. TCRdb fed the multiplex PCR reads into MiXCR, producing one record per CDR3 protein. The sample holds hundreds of thousands of distinct CDR3 sequences, approximately 36% seen once. The CDR3 has 17 amino acids. The V and J ends lost 1 base and 8 bases respectively, with 23 bases between them. The authors deemed Graves' hyperthyroidism stable absent ophthalmopathy progression within 18 months. These data belong to a study of T cells in Graves' hyperthyroidism and ophthalmopathy.

Specimen: blood. This receptor was taken from a woman aged 40 to 50 with Graves' hyperthyroidism. The chain is built from TRBV12-3 or TRBV12-4 and TRBJ1-1; D uncertain. As DNA, the CDR3 is TGTGCCAGCAGTTTAGAATCCCTCCCCTCTTCAACACTGGAAGCTTTCTTT. Translated: CASSLESLPSSTLEAFF.